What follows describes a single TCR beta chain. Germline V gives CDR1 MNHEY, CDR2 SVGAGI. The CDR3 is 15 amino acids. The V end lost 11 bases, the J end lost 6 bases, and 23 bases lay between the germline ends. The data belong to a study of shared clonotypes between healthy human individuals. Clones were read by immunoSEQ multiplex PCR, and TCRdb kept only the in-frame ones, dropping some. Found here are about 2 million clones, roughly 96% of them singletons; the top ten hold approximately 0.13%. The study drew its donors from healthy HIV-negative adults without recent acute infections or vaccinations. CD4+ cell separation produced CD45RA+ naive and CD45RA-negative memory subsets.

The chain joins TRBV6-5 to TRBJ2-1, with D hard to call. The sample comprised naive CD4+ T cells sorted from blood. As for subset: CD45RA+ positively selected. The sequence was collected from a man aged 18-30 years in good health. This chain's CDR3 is CAQEPISGNGNEQFF. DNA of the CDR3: TGTGCCCAAGAACCGATTTCCGGTAACGGCAATGAGCAGTTCTTC.